This T cell receptor (beta chain) is drawn from a study of cytomegalovirus exposure and HLA in healthy donors. Study-level background: Of about 390 genotyped donors, 80% to 85% grouped in the Caucasian-associated ancestry cluster.

General observations from the study: Listed as cytomegalovirus-associated were roughly 180 TCR beta chains.

In the case of this clone: As yet, its antigen is unknown.

The CDR3 consists of 14 residues. Trimming left V 3 bases short and J 5 bases short, with 14 bases between. Germline values: CDR1 SGHRS, CDR2 YFSETQ. The donors (healthy individuals) were bone marrow donors. A multiplex PCR was run with 60 Vbeta primers and 13 Jbeta primers. How the authors handled the data: Roughly 9.9 million shared chains were among the roughly 78 million unique TCR beta chains that a later analysis counted. The repertoire was sequenced with immunoSEQ multiplex PCR; TCRdb's copy has only in-frame clones and lacks some. The DNA was the basis for D and trimming; V, J and clone size are from that table. The repertoire holds roughly 130,000 clones, with about 80% as singletons.

Sequencing was done on a sample of PBMCs. The chain joins TRBV5-1 to TRBJ1-1; tentatively, D is TRBD1 (6 bases). This TCR derives from a male donor in good health and CMV-seronegative. The chain's CDR3 is CASSSGQLGTEAFF. In nucleotides, the CDR3 is TGCGCCAGCAGCTCCGGACAGCTGGGGACTGAAGCTTTCTTT.